This is a list of T cell receptor beta chains from one sample in a study of blood T cell dynamics during melanoma immunotherapy. The table came from immunoSEQ multiplex PCR; TCRdb's copy has only in-frame clones and leaves some out. The sample contains about 8,400 clones, 75% to 90% of which appear only once. The specimen was blood, collected from a patient treated with checkpoint blockade. Source of these receptors: a human donor with melanoma. Both conserved end residues are part of each CDR3. The D gene is left open where the match is weak. The size of a clone is reported for some rows only, either as once, few or many, or as a class for expanded clones.

D,size,J,V,CDR3,DNA
TRBD2,NA,TRBJ2-5,TRBV7-3,CASSPGLAGVGLGETQYF,TGTGCCAGCAGCCCCGGACTAGCGGGAGTGGGGTTGGGAGAGACCCAGTACTTC
TRBD2,once,TRBJ2-7,TRBV5-4,CASTLWEYTGGEQYF,TGTGCCAGCACCTTGTGGGAGTACACGGGAGGCGAGCAGTACTTC
NA,NA,TRBJ2-7,TRBV18,CASSPHREHYEQYF,TGTGCCAGCTCACCACACCGGGAGCACTACGAGCAGTACTTC
NA,NA,TRBJ2-7,TRBV10-2,CASSEADVFYEQYF,TGCGCCAGCAGTGAAGCGGACGTGTTCTACGAGCAGTACTTC
NA,NA,TRBJ1-2,TRBV19,CASSIGQREVGYTF,TGTGCCAGTAGTATAGGACAGAGGGAGGTTGGCTACACCTTC
TRBD1,NA,TRBJ2-7,TRBV6-1,CASIPGTGGWGEQYF,TGTGCCAGCATCCCCGGGACAGGGGGGTGGGGCGAGCAGTACTTC
TRBD1,once,TRBJ2-7,TRBV18,CASSRDRGLYEQYF,TGTGCCAGCTCCCGGGACAGGGGGCTCTACGAGCAGTACTTC
NA,NA,TRBJ1-1,TRBV28,CASSLIGAGTEAFF,TGTGCCAGCAGTTTAATAGGGGCCGGCACTGAAGCTTTCTTT
TRBD1,NA,TRBJ1-6,TRBV7-8,CASSTRRQGRAEVGNSPLHF,TGTGCCAGCAGCACACGGCGACAGGGGAGGGCCGAGGTGGGAAATTCACCCCTCCACTTT
NA,NA,TRBJ1-1,TRBV7-9,CASSLQGNTEAFF,TGTGCCAGCAGCTTACAGGGTAACACTGAAGCTTTCTTT
NA,few,TRBJ2-7,TRBV10-3,CAIRKQGYEQYF,TGTGCCATCAGAAAACAGGGCTACGAGCAGTACTTC
TRBD2,NA,TRBJ2-7,TRBV19,CASRRVASGNYEQYF,TGTGCCAGTAGGAGGGTTGCTAGCGGGAACTACGAGCAGTACTTC
TRBD2,NA,TRBJ2-7,TRBV15,CATSGLAGGYEQYF,TGTGCCACCAGCGGGTTAGCGGGTGGCTACGAGCAGTACTTC
NA,NA,TRBJ2-7,TRBV5-1,CASSLDVGRPQYF,TGCGCCAGCAGCTTGGATGTGGGGAGGCCGCAGTACTTC
NA,few,TRBJ2-7,TRBV9,CASSASGVEQYF,TGTGCCAGCAGCGCCTCAGGGGTCGAGCAGTACTTC
TRBD2,NA,TRBJ2-7,TRBV6-5,CASSYAASGSYEQYF,TGTGCCAGCAGTTACGCGGCTAGCGGGAGCTACGAGCAGTACTTC
TRBD1,NA,TRBJ2-7,TRBV7-8,CASSFSSQGAGEQYF,TGTGCCAGCAGCTTCTCATCGCAGGGGGCCGGCGAGCAGTACTTC
NA,few,TRBJ1-5,TRBV6-6,CASRGEVNNQPQHF,TGTGCCAGCAGGGGGGAGGTGAACAATCAGCCCCAGCATTTT
TRBD2,NA,TRBJ2-1,TRBV5-5,CASSDGLAGRLEQFF,TGTGCCAGCAGCGATGGACTAGCGGGCCGGCTTGAGCAGTTCTTC
NA,NA,TRBJ1-3,TRBV7-2,CASSPMLGNTIYF,TGTGCCAGCAGTCCCATGCTCGGAAACACCATATATTTT
NA,NA,TRBJ2-6,TRBV5-8,CASSRVSGANVLTF,TGTGCCAGCAGCAGGGTCTCTGGGGCCAACGTCCTGACTTTC
TRBD1,few,TRBJ1-2,TRBV7-9,CASTPGTGGSYGYTF,TGTGCCAGCACGCCCGGGACAGGGGGGAGCTATGGCTACACCTTC
TRBD2,NA,TRBJ2-7,TRBV6-4,CASRWAGGSYEQYF,TGTGCCAGCAGGTGGGCGGGAGGGTCCTACGAGCAGTACTTC
TRBD1,few,TRBJ1-2,TRBV27,CASRKTGEGYTF,TGTGCCAGCAGAAAGACAGGGGAAGGCTACACCTTC
TRBD2,NA,TRBJ2-1,TRBV7-2,CASSLTAGGYNEQFF,TGTGCCAGCAGCTTAACGGCGGGAGGGTACAATGAGCAGTTCTTC
NA,NA,TRBJ2-7,TRBV6-5,CASSNRREQYF,TGTGCCAGCAGCAACCGTAGAGAGCAGTACTTC
TRBD1,once,TRBJ1-4,TRBV5-1,CASSPAGGVANEKLFF,TGCGCCAGCAGCCCCGCAGGGGGCGTTGCTAATGAAAAACTGTTTTTT
NA,NA,TRBJ2-7,TRBV7-3,CASSRDGGTRIYEQYF,TGTGCCAGCAGCCGAGATGGAGGGACACGGATTTACGAGCAGTACTTC
NA,NA,TRBJ1-1,TRBV10-3,CAISPQVNTEAFF,TGTGCCATCAGCCCGCAGGTGAACACTGAAGCTTTCTTT
NA,NA,TRBJ2-7,TRBV5-1,CASSLAQGGEQYF,TGCGCCAGCAGCTTGGCGCAGGGCGGTGAGCAGTACTTC
TRBD1,once,TRBJ1-1,TRBV9,CASSVGIGTGPPFTEAFF,TGTGCCAGCAGCGTAGGAATCGGGACAGGGCCGCCGTTCACTGAAGCTTTCTTT
TRBD2,NA,TRBJ2-7,TRBV11-3,CASSQAGGSGNEQYF,TGTGCCAGCAGTCAGGCGGGGGGAAGTGGCAACGAGCAGTACTTC
NA,NA,TRBJ1-6,TRBV5-1,CASSSDPKSSPLHF,TGCGCCAGCAGCTCCGATCCCAAGAGTTCACCCCTCCACTTT
TRBD1,NA,TRBJ1-2,TRBV28,CASSPPQGAGYGYTF,TGTGCCAGCAGTCCCCCGCAGGGGGCCGGCTATGGCTACACCTTC
TRBD1,NA,TRBJ1-2,TRBV9,CASSAQGGRGYTF,TGTGCCAGCAGCGCTCAGGGGGGGAGAGGCTACACCTTC
TRBD1,NA,TRBJ1-1,TRBV18,CASSPYRGAEAFF,TGTGCCAGCTCACCCTACAGGGGGGCTGAAGCTTTCTTT
TRBD1,NA,TRBJ1-2,TRBV5-1,CASSIYRGIGYGYTF,TGCGCCAGCAGCATCTACAGGGGGATTGGCTATGGCTACACCTTC
NA,NA,TRBJ1-1,TRBV6-5,CASSYASVVGEAFF,TGTGCCAGCAGTTACGCTTCCGTCGTGGGAGAAGCTTTCTTT
NA,NA,TRBJ2-7,TRBV27,CASRGLVPYEQYF,TGTGCCAGCAGAGGCCTAGTCCCCTACGAGCAGTACTTC
NA,NA,TRBJ2-7,TRBV28,CASSAWGVRAYEQYF,TGTGCCAGCAGTGCTTGGGGTGTCCGCGCCTACGAGCAGTACTTC
NA,NA,TRBJ1-6,TRBV7-9,CASSLWVSYNSPLHF,TGTGCCAGCAGCTTATGGGTCTCCTATAATTCACCCCTCCACTTT
NA,NA,TRBJ1-4,TRBV28,CASRSAGTGDEKLFF,TGTGCCAGCAGATCTGCAGGGACGGGAGATGAAAAACTGTTTTTT
TRBD1,NA,TRBJ1-2,TRBV28,CASSLTRQGYYGYTF,TGTGCCAGCAGTTTAACGCGACAGGGGTACTATGGCTACACCTTC
TRBD1,NA,TRBJ1-1,TRBV10-2,CASSEEGARNTEAFF,TGCGCCAGCAGTGAAGAGGGGGCGAGAAACACTGAAGCTTTCTTT
NA,NA,TRBJ2-7,TRBV27,CASRIGRRGNSYEQYF,TGTGCCAGCAGAATAGGGAGGAGGGGAAACTCCTACGAGCAGTACTTC
NA,NA,TRBJ2-7,TRBV28,CASSLDGVYEQYF,TGTGCCAGCAGTTTAGATGGAGTCTACGAGCAGTACTTC
TRBD2,NA,TRBJ2-7,TRBV11-3,CASSSSGGTYEQYF,TGTGCCAGCAGCTCTAGCGGGGGAACCTACGAGCAGTACTTC
NA,NA,TRBJ2-1,TRBV14,CASSWTFTRSYNEQFF,TGTGCCAGCAGCTGGACGTTCACCCGCTCCTACAATGAGCAGTTCTTC
NA,NA,TRBJ1-5,TRBV27,CASSLSTASPLQHF,TGTGCCAGCAGTTTGAGTACAGCGTCACCTCTACAGCATTTT
TRBD2,NA,TRBJ2-6,TRBV7-9,CASSRSLAPGANVLTF,TGTGCCAGCAGCCGCTCACTAGCGCCTGGGGCCAACGTCCTGACTTTC
TRBD2,NA,TRBJ2-7,TRBV28,CASTSGGYEQYF,TGTGCCAGCACCTCGGGGGGCTACGAGCAGTACTTC
NA,NA,TRBJ1-5,TRBV28,CASSGAGSGAQPQHF,TGTGCCAGCAGTGGGGCCGGGTCGGGGGCTCAGCCCCAGCATTTT
NA,NA,TRBJ1-1,TRBV5-1,CASSLDTLGTEAFF,TGCGCCAGCAGCTTGGACACCCTGGGCACTGAAGCTTTCTTT
NA,NA,TRBJ2-3,TRBV6-4,CASSALPGETQYF,TGTGCCAGCAGTGCCCTTCCCGGAGAGACGCAGTATTTT
NA,NA,TRBJ2-2,TRBV19,CASSISGAGSGELFF,TGTGCCAGTAGTATTTCAGGGGCAGGGAGCGGGGAGCTGTTTTTT